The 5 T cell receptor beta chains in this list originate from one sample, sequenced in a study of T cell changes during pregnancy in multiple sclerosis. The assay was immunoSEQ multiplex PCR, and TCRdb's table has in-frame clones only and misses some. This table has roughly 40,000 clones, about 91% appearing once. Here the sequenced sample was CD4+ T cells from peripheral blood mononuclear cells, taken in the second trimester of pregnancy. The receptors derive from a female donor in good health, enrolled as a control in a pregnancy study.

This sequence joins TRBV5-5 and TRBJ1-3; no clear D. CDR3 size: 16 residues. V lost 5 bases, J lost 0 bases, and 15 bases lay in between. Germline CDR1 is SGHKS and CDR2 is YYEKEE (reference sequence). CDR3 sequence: CASSHGSTTSGNTIYF. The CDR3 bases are TGTGCCAGCAGTCACGGCTCGACAACCTCTGGAAACACCATATATTTT.

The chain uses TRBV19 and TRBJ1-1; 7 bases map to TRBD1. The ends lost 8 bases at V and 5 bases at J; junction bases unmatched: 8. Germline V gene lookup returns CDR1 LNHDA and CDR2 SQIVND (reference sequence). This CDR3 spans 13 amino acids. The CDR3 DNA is TGTGCCAGTGAGTGGCAGGGGGGTACTGAAGCTTTCTTT. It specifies CASEWQGGTEAFF.

The CDR3 DNA is TGTGCCAGCAGCCCGGGACTGAGCGGGAGCACAGATACGCAGTATTTT. This translates into CASSPGLSGSTDTQYF. The chain has TRBV11-3 and TRBJ2-3, with a weak D call TRBD2 (6 bases). The CDR3 is 16 residues long. With 5 bases removed from V and 0 bases from J, the gap between germline ends came to 15 bases. Germline V lookup: CDR1 SGHNT, CDR2 YENEEA. Supplemented by reference TRBV11-3 and TRBJ2-3, the full variable domain reads EAGVVQSPRYKIIEKKQPVAFWCNPISGHNTLYWYLQNLGQGPELLIRYENEEAVDDSQLPKDRFSAERLKGVDSTLKIQPAELGDSAVYLCASSPGLSGSTDTQYFGPGTRLTVL.

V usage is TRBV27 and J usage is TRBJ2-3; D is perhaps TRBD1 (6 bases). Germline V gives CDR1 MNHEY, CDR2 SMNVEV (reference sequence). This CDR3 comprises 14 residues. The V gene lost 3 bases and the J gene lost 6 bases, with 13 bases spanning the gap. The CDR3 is CASSFSRGVDTQYF. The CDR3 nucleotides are TGTGCCAGCAGTTTTTCCAGGGGAGTGGATACGCAGTATTTT.

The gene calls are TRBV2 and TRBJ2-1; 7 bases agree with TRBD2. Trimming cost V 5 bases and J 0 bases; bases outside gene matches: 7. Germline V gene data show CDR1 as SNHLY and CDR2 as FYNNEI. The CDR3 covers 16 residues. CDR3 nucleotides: TGTGCCAGCAGTTCGACTAGCTGGAGCTCCTACAATGAGCAGTTCTTC. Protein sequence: CASSSTSWSSYNEQFF.